These T cell receptor beta chains were read from a single sample in a study of cytomegalovirus exposure and HLA in healthy donors. Sequencing was performed with immunoSEQ multiplex PCR; in TCRdb, only in-frame clones are kept and a portion is missing. Altogether 150,000 to 200,000 clones are present, 80% to 85% being singletons, with the ten largest covering 1.7%. The specimen was PBMCs. These receptors originate from a woman under 30 in good health and CMV-seronegative. CDR3s include the opening cysteine and the closing phenylalanine or tryptophan. D genes are given only for firm matches. A row's size may be missing; if present it is once, few, many or a size class.

D gene	V gene	clone size	J gene	CDR3 protein	CDR3 DNA
TRBD2	TRBV7-6	.	TRBJ2-2	CASSATSGEFTGELFF	TGTGCCAGCAGCGCGACTAGCGGGGAATTCACCGGGGAGCTGTTTTTT
.	TRBV29-1	.	TRBJ1-1	CSVVIGANTEAFF	TGCAGCGTCGTAATTGGAGCGAACACTGAAGCTTTCTTT
TRBD1	TRBV9	.	TRBJ2-2	CASSVMKGQPNTGELFF	TGTGCCAGCAGCGTAATGAAGGGACAGCCGAACACCGGGGAGCTGTTTTTT
.	TRBV6-5	.	TRBJ1-1	CASSSTGIEAFF	TGTGCCAGCAGTTCAACAGGGATTGAAGCTTTCTTT
TRBD2	TRBV7-7	once	TRBJ2-1	CASSSGTSGWRQFF	TGTGCCAGCAGCTCAGGGACTAGCGGCTGGCGGCAGTTCTTC
TRBD1	TRBV27	.	TRBJ2-2	CASSTGQGAVGTGELFF	TGTGCCAGCAGCACCGGACAGGGGGCCGTGGGCACCGGGGAGCTGTTTTTT
TRBD1	TRBV5-1	.	TRBJ1-6	CASSLELWTGGFDNSPLHF	TGCGCCAGCAGCTTGGAACTTTGGACAGGGGGCTTCGATAATTCACCCCTCCACTTT
TRBD1	TRBV5-1	.	TRBJ2-7	CASSLDPGQSPYEQYF	TGCGCCAGCAGCTTGGATCCGGGACAGAGCCCCTACGAGCAGTACTTC
.	TRBV30	.	TRBJ2-1	CAWHSIGRFANEQFF	TGTGCCTGGCATAGTATAGGCAGGTTTGCCAATGAGCAGTTCTTC
.	TRBV5-1	.	TRBJ1-1	CASSLLQMNTEAFF	TGCGCCAGCAGCTTGCTCCAGATGAACACTGAAGCTTTCTTT
.	TRBV30	.	TRBJ1-1	CAWSPGITYTEAFF	TGTGCCTGGAGCCCAGGGATTACTTACACTGAAGCTTTCTTT
TRBD2	TRBV2	.	TRBJ2-2	CASSVGLAANTGELFF	TGTGCCAGCAGCGTGGGACTAGCCGCGAACACCGGGGAGCTGTTTTTT
TRBD2	TRBV15	.	TRBJ2-5	CATSRELAGVTETQYF	TGTGCCACCAGCAGAGAACTAGCGGGAGTGACTGAGACCCAGTACTTC
TRBD2	TRBV19	.	TRBJ2-4	CASSWTSGRARIDKNIQYF	TGTGCCAGTAGTTGGACTAGCGGGAGGGCCAGGATTGACAAAAACATTCAGTACTTC
TRBD2	TRBV30	.	TRBJ2-3	CAWSVPLSGRRDTQYF	TGTGCCTGGAGTGTACCTCTCAGCGGGAGAAGGGATACGCAGTATTTT
.	TRBV7-8	few	TRBJ1-5	CASSLVVDQPQHF	TGTGCCAGCAGCCTGGTAGTCGATCAGCCCCAGCATTTT
TRBD1	TRBV28	once	TRBJ2-1	CASRGQGAGEQFF	TGTGCCAGCAGGGGACAGGGGGCGGGGGAGCAGTTCTTC
.	TRBV4-1	.	TRBJ1-1	CASSQDWTATNTEAFF	TGCGCCAGCAGCCAAGACTGGACAGCCACGAACACTGAAGCTTTCTTT
.	TRBV19	.	TRBJ1-6	CAVGGNSPLHF	TGTGCGGTGGGGGGAAATTCACCCCTCCACTTT
TRBD1	TRBV2	.	TRBJ1-4	CASRNTGARGEKLFF	TGTGCCAGCAGGAACACAGGGGCCCGAGGAGAAAAACTGTTTTTT